One sample yielded the 16 T cell receptor beta chains listed below, sequenced in a study of T cell repertoires in cytomegalovirus infection. TCRdb used MiXCR to reprocess the reads, holding one entry per CDR3 protein. Among around 210,000 distinct CDR3 sequences listed, approximately 7% were seen once. The sequenced sample consisted of PBMCs. These TCRs come from a human donor in good health (CMV status not recorded). Some clones in this sample may be carry-over from other donors' samples.

This clonotype was detected ten times or more. V usage is TRBV24-1 and J usage is TRBJ2-1; D is possibly TRBD1 (5 bases). The CDR3 spans 13 residues. From germline, CDR1 is KGHDR and CDR2 SFDVKD. V lost 7 bases and J lost 9, with 15 bases in between. CDR3 coding DNA: TGTGCCACCAGCGACGCAGGGTTCTCTGAGCAGTTCTTC. Its protein is CATSDAGFSEQFF.

This clonotype was observed a handful of times. The chain is built from TRBV20-1 and TRBJ1-1; TRBD1 matches at 8 bases. The germline V gene encodes CDR1 DFQATT and CDR2 SNEGSKA (reference sequence). J lost 5 bases, V lost 4 bases, and 6 bases had no gene match. This CDR3 has 13 residues. The CDR3 loop is CSATQGVRTEAFF. CDR3 sequence (DNA): TGCAGTGCTACACAGGGGGTAAGAACTGAAGCTTTCTTT.

This clonotype was picked up many times. One junction end does not reproduce the germline sequence, and a read error may be involved. This chain joins TRBV14 and TRBJ1-1, with 8 bases that match TRBD1. The CDR3 covers 15 residues. Germline V gene data show CDR1 as SGHDN and CDR2 as FVKESK. CDR3 amino acids: CASSEDRGTNTEAFF. The CDR3 region has the DNA TGTGCCAGCAGCGAAGACAGGGGAACGAACACTGAAGCTTTCTTT.

This chain uses TRBV19 with TRBJ2-5; the D gene is possibly TRBD1 (6 bases). The CDR3 is 13 amino acids. Germline V gene sequence: CDR1 LNHDA, CDR2 SQIVND (reference sequence). V was clipped by 6 bases and J by 3 bases, with 11 bases between them. DNA for the CDR3: TGTGCCAGTAGGGGACATGGAGAAGAGACCCAGTACTTC. Its protein is CASRGHGEETQYF.

This clonotype appeared many times. This chain connects TRBV14 to TRBJ1-1; a weak D match, TRBD1 (5 bases). V lost 5 bases and J lost 1, with 17 bases in between. The CDR3 is 16 residues long. Germline V gives CDR1 SGHDN, CDR2 FVKESK. The CDR3 loop is CASSKTPKGWNTEAFF. The CDR3 DNA reads as TGTGCCAGCAGCAAAACCCCCAAGGGGTGGAACACTGAAGCTTTCTTT.

This clonotype has at least ten counts. This sequence joins TRBV19 and TRBJ1-2, with D perhaps TRBD1 (5 bases). Germline V gene lookup returns CDR1 LNHDA and CDR2 SQIVND (reference sequence). V lost 7 bases to trimming and J lost 8 bases, with 23 bases between them. This CDR3 spans 15 amino acids. CDR3 sequence reads: CASTDSSASRGGYTF. Here the CDR3 DNA reads TGTGCCAGTACCGACAGCTCAGCGAGCCGGGGCGGCTACACCTTC.

This clonotype showed up many times. This rearrangement joins TRBV7-3 to TRBJ1-6, with D perhaps TRBD1 (6 bases). From germline, CDR1 is SGHTA and CDR2 FQGTGA. The length of the CDR3 is 15 residues. With 0 bases removed from V and 7 bases from J, the gap between germline ends came to 10 bases. This CDR3 reads CASSLTGAKNSPLHF. DNA for the CDR3: TGTGCCAGCAGCTTAACGGGGGCCAAAAATTCACCCCTCCACTTT.

This clonotype has ten or more counts. The gene calls are TRBV5-1 and TRBJ2-7; 10 bases line up with TRBD1. V lost 8 bases, J lost 5 bases, and 10 bases stayed unmatched. This CDR3 has 14 amino acids. Germline V gene lookup returns CDR1 SGHRS and CDR2 YFSETQ. CDR3 sequence reads: CASTRDRGGDEQYF. CDR3 bases: TGCGCCAGTACCCGGGACAGGGGTGGCGACGAGCAGTACTTC.

This clonotype occurred many times. The J gene is TRBJ2-1, the V gene TRBV19; 10 bases line up with TRBD2. The germline V gene encodes CDR1 LNHDA and CDR2 SQIVND (reference sequence). Trimming removed 5 bases from V and 3 bases from J; junction bases left unmatched: 1. This CDR3 is built from 14 residues. The CDR3 DNA reads as TGTGCCAGTAGTGTAGCGGGGGGCTACAATGAGCAGTTCTTC. It is translated as CASSVAGGYNEQFF.

Many counts were recorded for this clonotype. V is TRBV7-2 and J is TRBJ1-1, with TRBD1 matching over 8 bases. The J segment lost 8 bases and the V segment lost 7 bases, leaving 12 bases of the junction unmatched. Germline assignment: CDR1 SGHTA and CDR2 FQGNSA. The CDR3 runs to 14 residues. CDR3 amino acids: CASTPQRRGLEAFF. The CDR3 DNA follows: TGTGCCAGCACCCCCCAACGCAGGGGGCTGGAAGCTTTCTTT.

The chain employs TRBV12-3 or TRBV12-4 and TRBJ2-7; D may correspond to TRBD1 or TRBD2 (5 bases each). This CDR3 spans 16 amino acids. Trimming stripped 5 bases from V and 2 bases from J, with 19 bases between. CDR3 in DNA: TGTGCCAGCAGTCCACCCCCCGGGACGGACCCCTACGAGCAGTACTTC. This gives the protein CASSPPPGTDPYEQYF.

The sample holds many counts of this clonotype. V gene TRBV7-3 combines with J gene TRBJ2-5; D may correspond to TRBD1 or TRBD2 (5 bases each). V lost 1 base and J lost 5, with 17 bases in between. Germline assignment: CDR1 SGHTA and CDR2 FQGTGA. This CDR3 has 16 residues. CDR3: CASSLNPGTILETQYF. As DNA, the CDR3 is TGTGCCAGCAGCTTAAATCCCGGGACGATTCTGGAGACCCAGTACTTC.

This clonotype was detected many times. CDR3 sequence: CASRPLHSGANVLTF. CDR3 sequence (DNA): TGTGCCAGCAGACCCTTGCACTCTGGGGCCAACGTCCTGACTTTC. This chain connects TRBV6-6 to TRBJ2-6; no reliable D call. The CDR3 loop spans 15 amino acids. Trimming took 6 bases from V and 0 from J, leaving 9 bases between them. In germline, CDR1 is MNHNY, CDR2 SVGAGI (reference sequence).

The J gene is TRBJ1-1, the V gene TRBV20-1, with D unclear. From germline, CDR1 is DFQATT and CDR2 SNEGSKA (reference sequence). The CDR3 runs 13 residues. Trimming removed 3 bases from V and 5 bases from J, with 13 bases in between. The CDR3 spells CSARTLSRTEAFF. In DNA form, the CDR3 reads TGCAGTGCTAGGACACTTTCTAGAACTGAAGCTTTCTTT.

This clonotype appeared many times. The chain carries TRBV2 and TRBJ2-5; the match to TRBD2 covers 11 bases. The CDR3 sequence is 15 residues long. J lost 3 bases, V lost 5 bases, and 5 bases had no gene match. CDR1 and CDR2 (germline): SNHLY, FYNNEI. CDR3 in amino acids: CASSSLTSGEETQYF. CDR3 nucleotides: TGTGCCAGCAGTTCCTTGACTAGCGGGGAAGAGACCCAGTACTTC.

This clonotype showed up many times. The chain is built from TRBV23-1 and TRBJ2-5; D is ambiguous. TRBV23-1 is an ORF, and what it does is uncertain. The CDR3 spans 13 residues. V shed 8 bases and J shed 7 bases, with 17 bases lying between them. The DNA for the CDR3 is TGCGCCAGCGGCAAGACGGTTGCTGGGACCCAGTACTTC. Translating gives CASGKTVAGTQYF.